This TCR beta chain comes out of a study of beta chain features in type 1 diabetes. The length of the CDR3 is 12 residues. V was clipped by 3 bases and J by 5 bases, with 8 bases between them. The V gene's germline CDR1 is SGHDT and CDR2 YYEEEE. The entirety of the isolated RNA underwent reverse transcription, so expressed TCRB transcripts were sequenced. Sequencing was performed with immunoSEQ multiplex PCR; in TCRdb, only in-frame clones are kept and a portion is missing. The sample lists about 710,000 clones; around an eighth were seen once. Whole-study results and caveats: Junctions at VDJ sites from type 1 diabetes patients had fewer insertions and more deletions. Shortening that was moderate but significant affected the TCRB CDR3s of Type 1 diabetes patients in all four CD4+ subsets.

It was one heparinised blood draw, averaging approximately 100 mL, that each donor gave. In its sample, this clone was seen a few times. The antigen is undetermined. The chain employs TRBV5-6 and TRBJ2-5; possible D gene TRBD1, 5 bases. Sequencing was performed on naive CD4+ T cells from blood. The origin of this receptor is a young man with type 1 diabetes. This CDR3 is CASSWGGETQYF. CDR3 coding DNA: TGTGCCAGCAGCTGGGGCGGCGAGACCCAGTACTTC.